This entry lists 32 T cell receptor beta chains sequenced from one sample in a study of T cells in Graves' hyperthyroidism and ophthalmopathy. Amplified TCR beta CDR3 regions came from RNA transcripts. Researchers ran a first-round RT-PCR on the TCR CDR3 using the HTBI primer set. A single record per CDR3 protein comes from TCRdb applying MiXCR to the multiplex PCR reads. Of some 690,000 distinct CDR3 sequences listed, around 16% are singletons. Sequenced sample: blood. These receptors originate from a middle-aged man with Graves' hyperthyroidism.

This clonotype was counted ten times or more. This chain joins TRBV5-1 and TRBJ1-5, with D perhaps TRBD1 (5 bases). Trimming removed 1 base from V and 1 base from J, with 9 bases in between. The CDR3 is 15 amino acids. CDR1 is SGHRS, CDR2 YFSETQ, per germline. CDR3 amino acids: CASSLRGGSNQPQHF. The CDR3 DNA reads TGCGCCAGCAGCTTGCGTGGGGGGAGCAATCAGCCCCAGCATTTT.

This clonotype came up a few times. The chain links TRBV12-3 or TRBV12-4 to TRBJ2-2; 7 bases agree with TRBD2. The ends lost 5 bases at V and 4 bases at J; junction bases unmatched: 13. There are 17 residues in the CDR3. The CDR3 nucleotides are TGTGCCAGCAGTCCCCCCGGGACTAAGAGGGGCACCGGGGAGCTGTTTTTT. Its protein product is CASSPPGTKRGTGELFF.

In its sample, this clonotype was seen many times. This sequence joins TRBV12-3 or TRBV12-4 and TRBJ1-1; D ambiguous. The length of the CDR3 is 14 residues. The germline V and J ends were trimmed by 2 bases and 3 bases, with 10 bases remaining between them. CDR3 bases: TGTGCCAGCAGTTTACATTCGGCGGACACTGAAGCTTTCTTT. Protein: CASSLHSADTEAFF.

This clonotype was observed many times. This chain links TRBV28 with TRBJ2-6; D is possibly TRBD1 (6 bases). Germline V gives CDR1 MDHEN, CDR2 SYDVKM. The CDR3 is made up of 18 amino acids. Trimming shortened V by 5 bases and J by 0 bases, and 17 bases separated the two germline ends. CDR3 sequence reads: CASSGAVGGNSGANVLTF. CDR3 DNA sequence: TGTGCCAGCAGTGGGGCAGTAGGGGGTAACTCTGGGGCCAACGTCCTGACTTTC. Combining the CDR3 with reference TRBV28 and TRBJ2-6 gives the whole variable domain DVKVTQSSRYLVKRTGEKVFLECVQDMDHENMFWYRQDPGLGLRLIYFSYDVKMKEKGDIPEGYSVSREKKERFSLILESASTNQTSMYLCASSGAVGGNSGANVLTFGAGSRLTVL.

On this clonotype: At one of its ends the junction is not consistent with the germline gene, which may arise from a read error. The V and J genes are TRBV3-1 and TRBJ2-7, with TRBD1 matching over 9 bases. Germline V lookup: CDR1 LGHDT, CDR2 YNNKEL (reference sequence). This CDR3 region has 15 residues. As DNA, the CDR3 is TGTGCCGGCAGCCAAGATGTTGGGACAGGGTACGAGCAGTACTTC. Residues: CAGSQDVGTGYEQYF.

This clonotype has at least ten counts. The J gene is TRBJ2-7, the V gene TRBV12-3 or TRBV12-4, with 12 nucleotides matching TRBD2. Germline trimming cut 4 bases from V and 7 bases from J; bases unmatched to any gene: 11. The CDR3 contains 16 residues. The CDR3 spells CASSSSTSGSLGEQYF. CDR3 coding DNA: TGTGCCAGCAGTTCCTCGACTAGCGGGAGTTTGGGGGAGCAGTACTTC.

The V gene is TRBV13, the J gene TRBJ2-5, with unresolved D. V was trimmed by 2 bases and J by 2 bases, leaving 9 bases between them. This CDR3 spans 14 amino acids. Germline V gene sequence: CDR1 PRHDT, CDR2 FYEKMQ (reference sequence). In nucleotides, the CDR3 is TGTGCCAGCAGCTTATTGCCCGGGCAAGAGACCCAGTACTTC. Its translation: CASSLLPGQETQYF. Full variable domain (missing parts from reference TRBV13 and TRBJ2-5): AAGVIQSPRHLIKEKRETATLKCYPIPRHDTVYWYQQGPGQDPQFLISFYEKMQSDKGSIPDRFSAQQFSDYHSELNMSSLELGDSALYFCASSLLPGQETQYFGPGTRLLVL.

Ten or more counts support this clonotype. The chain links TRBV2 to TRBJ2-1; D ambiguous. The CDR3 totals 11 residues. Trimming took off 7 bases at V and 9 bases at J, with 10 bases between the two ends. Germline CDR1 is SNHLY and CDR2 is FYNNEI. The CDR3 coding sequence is TGTGCCAGCATGTGGGGTAGTGAGCAGTTCTTC. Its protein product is CASMWGSEQFF. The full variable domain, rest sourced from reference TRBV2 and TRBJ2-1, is EPEVTQTPSHQVTQMGQEVILRCVPISNHLYFYWYRQILGQKVEFLVSFYNNEISEKSEIFDDQFSVERPDGSNFTLKIRSTKLEDSAMYFCASMWGSEQFFGPGTRLTVL.

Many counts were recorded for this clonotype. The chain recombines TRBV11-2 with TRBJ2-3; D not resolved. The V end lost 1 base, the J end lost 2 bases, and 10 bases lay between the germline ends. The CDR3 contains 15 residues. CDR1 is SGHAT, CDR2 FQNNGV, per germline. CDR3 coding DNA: TGTGCCAGCAGCTTAGTGATGCGAGACACAGATACGCAGTATTTT. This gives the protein CASSLVMRDTDTQYF.

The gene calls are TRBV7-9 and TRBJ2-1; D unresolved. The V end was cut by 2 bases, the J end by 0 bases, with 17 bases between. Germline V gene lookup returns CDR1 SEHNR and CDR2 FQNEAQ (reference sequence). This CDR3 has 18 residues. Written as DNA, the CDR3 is TGTGCCAGCAGCTTAAGGTTCCTGGCGGAAAGCTCCTACAATGAGCAGTTCTTC. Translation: CASSLRFLAESSYNEQFF.

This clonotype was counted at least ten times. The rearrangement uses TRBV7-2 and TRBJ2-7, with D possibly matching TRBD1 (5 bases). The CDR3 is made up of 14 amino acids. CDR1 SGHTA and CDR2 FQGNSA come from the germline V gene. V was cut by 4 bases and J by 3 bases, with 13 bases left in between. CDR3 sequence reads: CASSSDWGLYEQYF. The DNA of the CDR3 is TGTGCCAGCAGCTCCGACTGGGGCCTCTACGAGCAGTACTTC.

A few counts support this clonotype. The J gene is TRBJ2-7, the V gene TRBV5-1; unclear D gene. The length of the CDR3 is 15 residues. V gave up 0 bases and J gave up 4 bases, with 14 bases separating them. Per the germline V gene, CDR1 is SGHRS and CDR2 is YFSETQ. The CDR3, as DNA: TGCGCCAGCAGCTTGGCAGGCCCCTTCCTTTACGAGCAGTACTTC. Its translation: CASSLAGPFLYEQYF.

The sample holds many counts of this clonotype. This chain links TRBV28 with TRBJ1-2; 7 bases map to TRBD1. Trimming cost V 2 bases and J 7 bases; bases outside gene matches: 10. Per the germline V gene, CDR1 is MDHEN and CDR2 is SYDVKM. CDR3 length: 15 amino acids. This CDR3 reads CASSLEEGALGGYTF. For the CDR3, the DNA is TGTGCCAGCAGTTTAGAGGAGGGGGCGCTCGGTGGCTACACCTTC.

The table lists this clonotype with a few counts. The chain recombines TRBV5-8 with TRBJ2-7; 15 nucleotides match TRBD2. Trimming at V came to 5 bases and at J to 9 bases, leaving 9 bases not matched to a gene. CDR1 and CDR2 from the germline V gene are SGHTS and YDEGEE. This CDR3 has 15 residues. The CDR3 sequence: CASRSPGTSGRSQYF. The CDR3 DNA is TGTGCCAGCAGATCCCCCGGGACTAGCGGGAGGTCGCAGTACTTC.

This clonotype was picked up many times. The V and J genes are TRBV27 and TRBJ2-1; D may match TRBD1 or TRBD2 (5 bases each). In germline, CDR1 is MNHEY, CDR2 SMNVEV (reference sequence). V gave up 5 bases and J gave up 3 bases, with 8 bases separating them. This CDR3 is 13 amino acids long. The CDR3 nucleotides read TGTGCCAGCAGTGGGGGTTACTACAATGAGCAGTTCTTC. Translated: CASSGGYYNEQFF.

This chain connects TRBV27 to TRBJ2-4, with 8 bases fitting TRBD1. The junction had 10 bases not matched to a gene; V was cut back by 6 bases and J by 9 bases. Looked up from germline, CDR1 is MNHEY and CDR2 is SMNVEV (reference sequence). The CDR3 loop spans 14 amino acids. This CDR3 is CASSSLDRGGIQYF. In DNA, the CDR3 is TGTGCCAGCAGCAGCCTCGACAGGGGTGGCATTCAGTACTTC.

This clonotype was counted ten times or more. The CDR3 spells CASSFEGPNEQYF. CDR3 DNA sequence: TGTGCCAGCAGTTTTGAGGGACCCAACGAGCAGTACTTC. V gene TRBV12-3 or TRBV12-4 combines with J gene TRBJ2-7, with D perhaps matching TRBD1 or TRBD2 (5 bases each). This CDR3 contains 13 residues. Deletions cut 3 bases from V and 5 bases from J, with 11 bases between.

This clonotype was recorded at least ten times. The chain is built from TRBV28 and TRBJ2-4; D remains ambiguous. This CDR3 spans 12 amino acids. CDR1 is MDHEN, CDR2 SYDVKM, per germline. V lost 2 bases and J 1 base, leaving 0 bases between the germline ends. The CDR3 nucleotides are TGTGCCAGCAGTTTAGCCAAAAACATTCAGTACTTC. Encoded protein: CASSLAKNIQYF.

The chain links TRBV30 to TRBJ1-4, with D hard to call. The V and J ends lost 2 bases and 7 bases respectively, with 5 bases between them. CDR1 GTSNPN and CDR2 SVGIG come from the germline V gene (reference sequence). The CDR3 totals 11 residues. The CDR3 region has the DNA TGTGCCTGGAGTCACGGTGAAAAACTGTTTTTT. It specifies CAWSHGEKLFF.

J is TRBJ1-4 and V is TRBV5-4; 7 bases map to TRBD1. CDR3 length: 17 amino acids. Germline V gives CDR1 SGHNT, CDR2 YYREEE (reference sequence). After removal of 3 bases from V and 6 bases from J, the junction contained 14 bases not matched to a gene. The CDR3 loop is CASSYATGTRMDEKLFF. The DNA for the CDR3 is TGTGCCAGCAGCTACGCGACAGGGACTAGGATGGATGAAAAACTGTTTTTT.

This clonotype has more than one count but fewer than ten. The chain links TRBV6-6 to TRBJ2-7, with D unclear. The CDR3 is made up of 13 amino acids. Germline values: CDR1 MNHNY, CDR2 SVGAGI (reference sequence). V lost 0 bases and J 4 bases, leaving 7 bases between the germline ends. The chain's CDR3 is CASSYSGPYEQYF. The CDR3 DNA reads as TGTGCCAGCAGTTACTCGGGTCCTTACGAGCAGTACTTC.

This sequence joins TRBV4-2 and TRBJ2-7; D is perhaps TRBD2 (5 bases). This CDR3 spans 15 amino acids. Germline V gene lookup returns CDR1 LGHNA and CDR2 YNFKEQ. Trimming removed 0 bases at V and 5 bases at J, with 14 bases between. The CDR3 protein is CASSQDSAGWDEQYF. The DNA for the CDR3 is TGTGCCAGCAGCCAAGATAGCGCAGGATGGGACGAGCAGTACTTC.

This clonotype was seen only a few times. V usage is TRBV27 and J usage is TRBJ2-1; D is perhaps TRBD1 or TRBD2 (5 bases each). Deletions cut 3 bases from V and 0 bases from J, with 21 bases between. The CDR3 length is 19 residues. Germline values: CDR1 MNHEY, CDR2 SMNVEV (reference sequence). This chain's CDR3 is CASSLDTRWGSLSYNEQFF. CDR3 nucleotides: TGTGCCAGCAGTTTGGACACTAGGTGGGGCTCCCTCTCCTACAATGAGCAGTTCTTC.

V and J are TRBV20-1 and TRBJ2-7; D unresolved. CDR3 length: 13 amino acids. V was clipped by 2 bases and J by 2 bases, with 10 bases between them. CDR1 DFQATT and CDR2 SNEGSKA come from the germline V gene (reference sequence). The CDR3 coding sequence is TGCAGTGCTAGAAAGACTCTCCCCTACGAGCAGTACTTC. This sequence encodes CSARKTLPYEQYF.

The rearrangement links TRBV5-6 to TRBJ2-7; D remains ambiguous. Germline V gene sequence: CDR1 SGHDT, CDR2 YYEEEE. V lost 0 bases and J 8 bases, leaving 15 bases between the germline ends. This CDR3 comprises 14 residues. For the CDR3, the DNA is TGTGCCAGCAGCTTGGTAGGCAGGCCTACGCAGCAGTACTTC. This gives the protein CASSLVGRPTQQYF.

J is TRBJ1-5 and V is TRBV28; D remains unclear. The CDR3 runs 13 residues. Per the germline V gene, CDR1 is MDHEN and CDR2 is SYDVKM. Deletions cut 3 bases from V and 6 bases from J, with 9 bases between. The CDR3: CASSFRRVQPQHF. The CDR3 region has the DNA TGTGCCAGCAGTTTCCGTAGGGTTCAGCCCCAGCATTTT.

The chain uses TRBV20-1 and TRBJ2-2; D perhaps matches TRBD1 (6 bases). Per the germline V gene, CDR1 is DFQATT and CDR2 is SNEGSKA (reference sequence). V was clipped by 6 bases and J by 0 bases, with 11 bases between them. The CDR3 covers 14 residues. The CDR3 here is CSAMGQTNTGELFF. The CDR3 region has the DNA TGCAGTGCCATGGGACAAACGAACACCGGGGAGCTGTTTTTT.

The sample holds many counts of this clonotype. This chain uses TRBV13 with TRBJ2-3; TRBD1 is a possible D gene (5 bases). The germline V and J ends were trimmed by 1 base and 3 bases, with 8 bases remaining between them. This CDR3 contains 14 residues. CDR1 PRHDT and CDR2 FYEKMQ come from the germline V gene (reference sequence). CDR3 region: CASSLEQGTDTQYF. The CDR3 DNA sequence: TGTGCCAGCAGCTTAGAGCAGGGAACAGATACGCAGTATTTT.

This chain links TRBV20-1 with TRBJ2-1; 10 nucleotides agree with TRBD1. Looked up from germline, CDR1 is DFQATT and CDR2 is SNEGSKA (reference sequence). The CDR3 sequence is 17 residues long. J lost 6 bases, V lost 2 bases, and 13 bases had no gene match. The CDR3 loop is CSARRFNDRGQANEQFF. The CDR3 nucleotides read TGCAGTGCTAGACGGTTCAACGACAGGGGGCAAGCCAATGAGCAGTTCTTC.

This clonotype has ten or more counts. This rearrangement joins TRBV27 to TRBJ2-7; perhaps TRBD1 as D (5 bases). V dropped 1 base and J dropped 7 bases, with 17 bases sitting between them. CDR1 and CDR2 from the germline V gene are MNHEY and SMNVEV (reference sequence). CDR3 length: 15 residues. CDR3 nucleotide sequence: TGTGCCAGCAGTTTATTGGCAGGGTTGACGCGTGAGCAGTACTTC. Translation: CASSLLAGLTREQYF.

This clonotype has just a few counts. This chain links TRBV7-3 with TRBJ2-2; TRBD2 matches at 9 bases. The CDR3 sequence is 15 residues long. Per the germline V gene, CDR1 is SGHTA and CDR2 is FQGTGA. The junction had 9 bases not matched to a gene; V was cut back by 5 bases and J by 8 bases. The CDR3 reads CASSTGVAGVGELFF. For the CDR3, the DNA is TGTGCCAGCAGCACTGGGGTAGCGGGAGTTGGGGAGCTGTTTTTT.

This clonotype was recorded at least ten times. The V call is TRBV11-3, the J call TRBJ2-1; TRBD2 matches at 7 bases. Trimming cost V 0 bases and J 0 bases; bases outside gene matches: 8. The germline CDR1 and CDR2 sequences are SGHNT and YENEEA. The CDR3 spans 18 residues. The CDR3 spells CASSLDQTSLSSYNEQFF. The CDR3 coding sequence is TGTGCCAGCAGCTTAGATCAGACTAGCCTCAGCTCCTACAATGAGCAGTTCTTC.